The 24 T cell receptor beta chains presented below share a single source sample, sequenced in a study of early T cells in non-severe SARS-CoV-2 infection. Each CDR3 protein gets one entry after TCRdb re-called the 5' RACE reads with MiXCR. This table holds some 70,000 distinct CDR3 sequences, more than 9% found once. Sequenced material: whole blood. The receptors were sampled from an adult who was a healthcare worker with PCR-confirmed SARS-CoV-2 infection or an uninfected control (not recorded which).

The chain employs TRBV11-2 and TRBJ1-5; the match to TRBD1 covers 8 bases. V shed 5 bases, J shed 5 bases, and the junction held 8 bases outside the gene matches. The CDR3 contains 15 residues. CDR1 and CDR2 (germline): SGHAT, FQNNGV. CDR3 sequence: CASSPGTGVDQPQHF. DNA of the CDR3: TGTGCCAGCAGCCCCGGGACAGGTGTTGATCAGCCCCAGCATTTT. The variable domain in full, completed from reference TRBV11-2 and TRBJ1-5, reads EAGVAQSPRYKIIEKRQSVAFWCNPISGHATLYWYQQILGQGPKLLIQFQNNGVVDDSQLPKDRFSAERLKGVDSTLKIQPAKLEDSAVYLCASSPGTGVDQPQHFGDGTRLSIL.

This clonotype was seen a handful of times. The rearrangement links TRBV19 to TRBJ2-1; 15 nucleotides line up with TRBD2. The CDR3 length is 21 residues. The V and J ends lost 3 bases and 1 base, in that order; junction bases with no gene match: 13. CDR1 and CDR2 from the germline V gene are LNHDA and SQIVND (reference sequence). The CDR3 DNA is TGTGCCAGTAGTATTCACAGGACTAGCGGGAGGGCCAGAAGGTCCTACAATGAGCAGTTCTTC. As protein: CASSIHRTSGRARRSYNEQFF.

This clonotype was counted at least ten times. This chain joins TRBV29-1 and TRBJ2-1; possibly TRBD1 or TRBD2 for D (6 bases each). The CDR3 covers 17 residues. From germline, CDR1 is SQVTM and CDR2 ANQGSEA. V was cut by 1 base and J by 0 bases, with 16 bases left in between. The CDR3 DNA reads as TGCAGCGTTGAAGGTGGATTCGGGGGCAGCTCCTACAATGAGCAGTTCTTC. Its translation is CSVEGGFGGSSYNEQFF.

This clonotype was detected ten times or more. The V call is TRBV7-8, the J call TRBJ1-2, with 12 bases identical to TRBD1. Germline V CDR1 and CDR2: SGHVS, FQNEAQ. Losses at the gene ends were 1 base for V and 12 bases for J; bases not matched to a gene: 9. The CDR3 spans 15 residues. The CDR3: CASSLDGTGGGKNTF. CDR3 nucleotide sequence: TGTGCCAGCAGCTTAGATGGGACAGGGGGCGGGAAGAACACCTTC. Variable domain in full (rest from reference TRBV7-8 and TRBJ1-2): GAGVSQSPRYKVAKRGQDVALRCDPISGHVSLFWYQQALGQGPEFLTYFQNEAQLDKSGLPSDRFFAERPEGSVSTLKIQRTQQEDSAVYLCASSLDGTGGGKNTFGSGTRLTVV.

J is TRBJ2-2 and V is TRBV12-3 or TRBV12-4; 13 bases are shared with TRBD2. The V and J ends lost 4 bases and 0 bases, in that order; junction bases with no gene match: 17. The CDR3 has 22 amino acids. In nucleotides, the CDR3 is TGTGCCAGCAGTTACCGCGACCTGGGACTAGCGGGACGGGCACCGAACACCGGGGAGCTGTTTTTT. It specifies CASSYRDLGLAGRAPNTGELFF.

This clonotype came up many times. The CDR3 sequence: CASSPPSGRANTGELFF. CDR3 in DNA: TGTGCCAGCAGTCCGCCTAGCGGGAGGGCGAACACCGGGGAGCTGTTTTTT. This rearrangement joins TRBV5-4 to TRBJ2-2; the match to TRBD2 covers 12 bases. Losses at the gene ends were 5 bases for V and 0 bases for J; bases not matched to a gene: 5. The CDR3 runs 17 residues. In germline, CDR1 is SGHNT, CDR2 YYREEE (reference sequence). Filled out from reference TRBV5-4 and TRBJ2-2, the complete variable domain reads ETGVTQSPTHLIKTRGQQVTLRCSSQSGHNTVSWYQQALGQGPQFIFQYYREEENGRGNFPPRFSGLQFPNYSSELNVNALELDDSALYLCASSPPSGRANTGELFFGEGSRLTVL.

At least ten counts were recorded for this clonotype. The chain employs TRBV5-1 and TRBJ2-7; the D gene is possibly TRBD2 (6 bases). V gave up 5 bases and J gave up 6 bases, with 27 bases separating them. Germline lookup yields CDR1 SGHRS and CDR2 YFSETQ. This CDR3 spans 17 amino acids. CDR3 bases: TGCGCCAGCAGGCCCCCGGACGGGGAGGCCCGGGCGAGCGAGCAGTACTTC. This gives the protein CASRPPDGEARASEQYF.

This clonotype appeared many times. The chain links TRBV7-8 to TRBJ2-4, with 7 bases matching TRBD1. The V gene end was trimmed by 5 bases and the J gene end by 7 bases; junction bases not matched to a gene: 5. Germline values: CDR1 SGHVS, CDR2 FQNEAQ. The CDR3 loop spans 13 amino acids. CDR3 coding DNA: TGTGCCAGCAGCCTACAGGGGAGCAACATTCAGTACTTC. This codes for CASSLQGSNIQYF. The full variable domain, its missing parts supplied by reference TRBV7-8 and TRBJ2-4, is GAGVSQSPRYKVAKRGQDVALRCDPISGHVSLFWYQQALGQGPEFLTYFQNEAQLDKSGLPSDRFFAERPEGSVSTLKIQRTQQEDSAVYLCASSLQGSNIQYFGAGTRLSVL.

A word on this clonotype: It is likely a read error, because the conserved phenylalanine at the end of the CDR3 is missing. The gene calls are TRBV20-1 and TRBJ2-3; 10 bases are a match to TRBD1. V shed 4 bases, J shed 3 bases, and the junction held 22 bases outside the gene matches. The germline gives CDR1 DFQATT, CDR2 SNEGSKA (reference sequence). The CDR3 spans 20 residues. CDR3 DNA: TGCAGTGCTATCCCCGGGACAGGGGCGTTGGCGGGAGGTGGGACAGATACGCAGTATTCT. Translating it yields CSAIPGTGALAGGGTDTQYS.

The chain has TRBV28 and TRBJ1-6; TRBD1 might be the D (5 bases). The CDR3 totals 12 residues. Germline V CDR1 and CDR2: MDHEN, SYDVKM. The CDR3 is CASAGLNSPLHF. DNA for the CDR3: TGTGCTTCGGCGGGGCTCAATTCACCCCTCCACTTT.

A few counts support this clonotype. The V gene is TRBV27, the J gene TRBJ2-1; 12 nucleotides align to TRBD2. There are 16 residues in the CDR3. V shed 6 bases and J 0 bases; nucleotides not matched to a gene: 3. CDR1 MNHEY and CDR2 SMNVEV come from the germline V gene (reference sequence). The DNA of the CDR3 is TGTGCCAGCAGGAGACTAGCGGGAGCCTCCTACAATGAGCAGTTCTTC. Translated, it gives CASRRLAGASYNEQFF.

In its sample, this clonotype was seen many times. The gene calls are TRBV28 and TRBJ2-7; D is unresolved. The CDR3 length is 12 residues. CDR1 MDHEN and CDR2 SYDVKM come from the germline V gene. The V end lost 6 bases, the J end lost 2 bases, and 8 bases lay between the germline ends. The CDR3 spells CASSFVTYEQYF. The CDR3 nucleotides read TGTGCCAGCAGCTTCGTGACCTACGAGCAGTACTTC.

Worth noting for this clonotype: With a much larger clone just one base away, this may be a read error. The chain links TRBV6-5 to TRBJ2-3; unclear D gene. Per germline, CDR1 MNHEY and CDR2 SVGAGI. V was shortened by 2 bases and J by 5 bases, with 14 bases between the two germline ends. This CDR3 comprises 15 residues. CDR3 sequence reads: CASSYMGVREDTQYF. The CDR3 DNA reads TGTGCCAGCAGTTACATGGGCGTTAGAGAAGATACGCAGTATTTT.

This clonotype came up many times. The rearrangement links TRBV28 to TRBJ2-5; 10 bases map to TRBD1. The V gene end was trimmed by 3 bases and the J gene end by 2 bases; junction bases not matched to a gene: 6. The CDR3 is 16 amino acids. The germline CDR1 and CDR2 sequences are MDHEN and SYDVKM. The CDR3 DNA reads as TGTGCCAGCAGTTTCTTGGGACAGGGGAAACAAGAGACCCAGTACTTC. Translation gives CASSFLGQGKQETQYF.

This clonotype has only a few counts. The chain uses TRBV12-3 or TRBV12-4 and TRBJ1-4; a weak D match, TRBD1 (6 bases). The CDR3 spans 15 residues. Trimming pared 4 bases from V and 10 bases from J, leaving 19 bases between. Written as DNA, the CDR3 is TGTGCCAGCAGTTCTACCGGCACAGGGTCAGGAAAACTGTTTTTT. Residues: CASSSTGTGSGKLFF.

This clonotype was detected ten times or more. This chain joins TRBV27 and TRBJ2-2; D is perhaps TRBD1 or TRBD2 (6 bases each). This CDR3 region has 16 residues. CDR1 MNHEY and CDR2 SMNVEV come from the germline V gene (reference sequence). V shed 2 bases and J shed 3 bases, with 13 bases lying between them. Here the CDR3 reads CASSLGQGGYTGELFF. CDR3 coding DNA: TGTGCCAGCAGTTTAGGGCAAGGGGGGTACACCGGGGAGCTGTTTTTT.

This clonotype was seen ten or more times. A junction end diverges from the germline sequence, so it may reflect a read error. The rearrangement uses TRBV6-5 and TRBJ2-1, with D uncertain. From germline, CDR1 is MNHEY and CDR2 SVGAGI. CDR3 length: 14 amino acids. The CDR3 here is CASSHSDGHNEQFF. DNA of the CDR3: TGTGCCAGCAGTCACTCGGACGGTCACAATGAGCAGTTCTTC.

The CDR3 loop reads CASSSGGSTDTQYF. The CDR3 DNA reads TGTGCCAGCAGTAGTGGCGGTAGCACAGATACGCAGTATTTT. The chain uses TRBV28 and TRBJ2-3; D is unresolved. The CDR3 extends over 14 amino acids. The V end lost 5 bases, the J end lost 0 bases, and 9 bases lay between the germline ends. Germline V gene data show CDR1 as MDHEN and CDR2 as SYDVKM. The variable domain in full, completed from reference TRBV28 and TRBJ2-3, reads DVKVTQSSRYLVKRTGEKVFLECVQDMDHENMFWYRQDPGLGLRLIYFSYDVKMKEKGDIPEGYSVSREKKERFSLILESASTNQTSMYLCASSSGGSTDTQYFGPGTRLTVL.

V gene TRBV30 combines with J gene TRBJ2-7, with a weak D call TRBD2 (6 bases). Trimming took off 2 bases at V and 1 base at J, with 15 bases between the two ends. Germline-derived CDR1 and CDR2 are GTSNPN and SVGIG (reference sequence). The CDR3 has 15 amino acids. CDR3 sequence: CAWSPPGLNSYEQYF. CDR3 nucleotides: TGTGCCTGGAGTCCGCCGGGACTTAATTCCTACGAGCAGTACTTC.

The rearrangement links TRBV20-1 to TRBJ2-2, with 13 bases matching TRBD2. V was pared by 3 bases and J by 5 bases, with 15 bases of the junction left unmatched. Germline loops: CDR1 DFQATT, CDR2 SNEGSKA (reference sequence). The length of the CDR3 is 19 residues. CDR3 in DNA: TGCAGTGCTAGCCCCGGGACTAGCGGGAAGGGGGCTTGGACCGGGGAGCTGTTTTTT. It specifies CSASPGTSGKGAWTGELFF.

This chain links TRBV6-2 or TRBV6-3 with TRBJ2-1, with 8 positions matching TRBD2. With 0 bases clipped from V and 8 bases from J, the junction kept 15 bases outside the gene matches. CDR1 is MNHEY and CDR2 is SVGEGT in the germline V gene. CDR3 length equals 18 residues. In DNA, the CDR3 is TGTGCCAGCAGTTACTCGATAGTACGAAGGACTAGCATCTATGAGCAGTTCTTC. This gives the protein CASSYSIVRRTSIYEQFF.

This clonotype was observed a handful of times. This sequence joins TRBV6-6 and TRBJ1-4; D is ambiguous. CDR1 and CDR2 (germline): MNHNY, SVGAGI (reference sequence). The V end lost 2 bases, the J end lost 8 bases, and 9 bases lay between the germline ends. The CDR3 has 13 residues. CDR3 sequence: CASSYDISEKLFF. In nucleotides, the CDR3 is TGTGCCAGCAGTTACGACATTTCCGAAAAACTGTTTTTT.

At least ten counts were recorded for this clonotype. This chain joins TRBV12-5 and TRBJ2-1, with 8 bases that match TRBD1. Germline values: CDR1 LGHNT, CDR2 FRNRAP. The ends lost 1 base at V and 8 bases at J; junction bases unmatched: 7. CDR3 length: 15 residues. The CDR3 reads CASGLAGGPAYEQFF. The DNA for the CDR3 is TGTGCTAGTGGTTTGGCAGGGGGCCCAGCGTATGAGCAGTTCTTC.

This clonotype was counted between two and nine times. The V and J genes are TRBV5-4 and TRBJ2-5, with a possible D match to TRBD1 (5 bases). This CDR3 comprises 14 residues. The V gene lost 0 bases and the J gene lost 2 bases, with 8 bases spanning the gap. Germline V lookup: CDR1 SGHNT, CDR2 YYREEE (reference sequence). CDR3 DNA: TGTGCCAGCAGCTTGGGGGGCACACAAGAGACCCAGTACTTC. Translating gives CASSLGGTQETQYF.